These T cell receptor beta chains were read from a single sample in a study of blood T cell repertoires in COVID-19. Some clones are missing from TCRdb's copy, which holds only in-frame ones; the method was immunoSEQ multiplex PCR. The repertoire holds hundreds of thousands of clones, with around 90% as singletons. The sequenced sample consisted of PBMCs or T cells enriched from blood (not recorded which). Receptors originate from a woman younger than 30 with acute COVID-19. CDR3s leave out the opening cysteine and the closing phenylalanine or tryptophan.

v_gene: TRBV5-6; j_gene: TRBJ2-1; CDR3aa: ASSFLSSYNEQF
v_gene: TRBV7-2; j_gene: TRBJ2-1; CDR3aa: ASSFRLVGGGNEQF
v_gene: TRBV7-2; j_gene: TRBJ1-5; CDR3aa: ASSLGGDQPQH
v_gene: TRBV19; j_gene: TRBJ1-2; CDR3aa: ASTGQLNYGYT
v_gene: TRBV9; j_gene: TRBJ2-3; CDR3aa: ASSLSGVTDTQY
v_gene: TRBV4-1; j_gene: TRBJ2-7; CDR3aa: ASSQGLARNSYEQY
v_gene: TRBV19; j_gene: TRBJ2-3; CDR3aa: ASSIEGGGTQY
v_gene: TRBV28; j_gene: TRBJ1-5; CDR3aa: ASSPTTRGLFQPQH
v_gene: TRBV4-3; j_gene: TRBJ1-2; CDR3aa: ASSQDRRTNYGYT
v_gene: TRBV4-2; j_gene: TRBJ2-1; CDR3aa: ASSQQQGNKGYNEQF
v_gene: TRBV5-1; j_gene: TRBJ1-2; CDR3aa: ASSLPGEPYGYT
v_gene: TRBV11-2; j_gene: TRBJ1-3; CDR3aa: ASSLYGNTIY
v_gene: TRBV27; j_gene: TRBJ2-2; CDR3aa: ASSLAGSTGELF
v_gene: TRBV2; j_gene: TRBJ1-5; CDR3aa: ASCYRVRSNQPQH
v_gene: TRBV28; j_gene: TRBJ1-5; CDR3aa: ASSFRRQGNQPQH
v_gene: TRBV29-1; j_gene: TRBJ2-3; CDR3aa: SVGLRAGVTDTQY
v_gene: TRBV5-6; j_gene: TRBJ1-3; CDR3aa: ASSWGELTGLSGQNTIY
v_gene: TRBV10-1; j_gene: TRBJ2-1; CDR3aa: ASSESKLASLGNEQF
v_gene: TRBV5-1; j_gene: TRBJ2-7; CDR3aa: ASSLNGLADTYEQY
v_gene: TRBV4-2; j_gene: TRBJ2-2; CDR3aa: ASSQAGGPAGELF
v_gene: TRBV24-1; j_gene: TRBJ1-1; CDR3aa: ATSGQNTEAF
v_gene: TRBV5-1; j_gene: TRBJ2-5; CDR3aa: ASSPGGVETQY
v_gene: TRBV6-1; j_gene: TRBJ2-3; CDR3aa: ASSDVDTQY
v_gene: TRBV2; j_gene: TRBJ2-1; CDR3aa: ASSARSPLAVRDNEQF
v_gene: TRBV27; j_gene: TRBJ2-2; CDR3aa: ASRYDIHTGELF